This T cell receptor (beta chain) comes out of a study of human T cells and chemical hapten exposure. Separate cDNA molecules received unique molecular identifiers, which the library attached to them. TCRdb called the RACE reads again in MiXCR, with one record for every CDR3 protein. Among fewer than 100,000 distinct CDR3 sequences listed, approximately 8.6% were seen once. The sample's time point: patch test 2, 6 weeks after DPC sensitization. As for treatment: therapeutic diphenylcyclopropenone sensitization with weekly scalp DPC. Specimen: whole blood, collected in connection with sensitization to the hapten diphenylcyclopropenone (DPC). This receptor was identified in a woman aged 40 to 50 with alopecia areata. Some clones in this sample may be carry-over from other donors' samples.

CDR3 nucleotide sequence: TGTGCCAGCAGCGGTACCGCCTACGAGCAGTACTTC. Its translation: CASSGTAYEQYF. V is TRBV9 and J is TRBJ2-7; D gene uncertain. V lost 3 bases to trimming and J lost 2 bases, with 6 bases between them. In germline, CDR1 is SGDLS, CDR2 YYNGEE. This CDR3 is 12 amino acids long.